Presented here are 13 T cell receptor beta chains from one specimen sequenced in a study of blood T cell repertoires in COVID-19. Clones were sequenced by immunoSEQ multiplex PCR, and TCRdb holds only the in-frame ones, with some missing. The sample lists roughly 100,000 clones, around 87% occurring once. Sample: peripheral blood. The source is a middle-aged man with active or convalescent COVID-19.

The rearrangement joins TRBV27 to TRBJ2-3, with 8 nucleotides matching TRBD1. After removal of 5 bases from V and 4 bases from J, the junction contained 8 bases not matched to a gene. The germline CDR1 and CDR2 sequences are MNHEY and SMNVEV (reference sequence). The CDR3 runs 15 residues. CDR3 loop: CASSPRQGKADTQYF. The CDR3 coding sequence is TGTGCCAGCAGTCCCAGACAGGGGAAGGCAGATACGCAGTATTTT.

This chain joins TRBV2 and TRBJ2-1, with a tentative D call TRBD1 (5 bases). Trimming removed 8 bases from V and 5 bases from J, with 10 bases in between. CDR3 size: 12 residues. Germline assignment: CDR1 SNHLY and CDR2 FYNNEI. The CDR3 DNA reads TGTGCCAGCGAAACAGGACACAATGAGCAGTTCTTC. Residues: CASETGHNEQFF.

This chain connects TRBV5-1 to TRBJ2-6; 8 nucleotides agree with TRBD1. The CDR3 runs to 16 residues. In germline, CDR1 is SGHRS, CDR2 YFSETQ. With 0 bases clipped from V and 4 bases from J, the junction kept 3 bases outside the gene matches. CDR3 in amino acids: CASSLGTGPGANVLTF. CDR3 DNA sequence: TGCGCCAGCAGCTTGGGGACAGGGCCCGGGGCCAACGTCCTGACTTTC.

V usage is TRBV29-1 and J usage is TRBJ2-3; D perhaps matches TRBD1 (6 bases). The CDR3 consists of 12 residues. Germline V gives CDR1 SQVTM, CDR2 ANQGSEA. V dropped 6 bases and J dropped 7 bases, with 14 bases sitting between them. CDR3 in DNA: TGCAGCGTAGAGACAGGTGACAATACGCAGTATTTT. It codes for CSVETGDNTQYF.

The rearrangement uses TRBV7-8 and TRBJ1-1; 9 bases fit TRBD1. The ends lost 1 base at V and 3 bases at J; junction bases unmatched: 9. Germline CDR1 reads SGHVS; CDR2 reads FQNEAQ. The CDR3 sequence is 17 residues long. CDR3 nucleotides: TGTGCCAGCAGCTTAGAGGGGACAGGGCAAGCGGACACTGAAGCTTTCTTT. Its translation: CASSLEGTGQADTEAFF. Variable domain in full (rest from reference TRBV7-8 and TRBJ1-1): GAGVSQSPRYKVAKRGQDVALRCDPISGHVSLFWYQQALGQGPEFLTYFQNEAQLDKSGLPSDRFFAERPEGSVSTLKIQRTQQEDSAVYLCASSLEGTGQADTEAFFGQGTRLTVV.

The chain uses TRBV5-4 and TRBJ1-2; tentative D call: TRBD1 (6 bases). The V gene lost 1 base and the J gene lost 4 bases, with 14 bases spanning the gap. This CDR3 has 15 amino acids. Germline assignment: CDR1 SGHNT and CDR2 YYREEE (reference sequence). CDR3 nucleotide sequence: TGTGCCAGCAGCTTGACAGGGAATTGGGGCTATGGCTACACCTTC. Translation: CASSLTGNWGYGYTF.

The chain has TRBV25-1 and TRBJ1-1; 7 bases are shared with TRBD1. V lost 4 bases to trimming and J lost 5 bases; unmatched junction nucleotides: 4. Germline V gene lookup returns CDR1 MGHDK and CDR2 SYGVNS. This CDR3 spans 13 amino acids. In DNA, the CDR3 is TGTGCCAGCAGTGTAGCAGGGGGTACTGAAGCTTTCTTT. As protein: CASSVAGGTEAFF. The complete variable domain, with remaining parts taken from reference TRBV25-1 and TRBJ1-1, reads EADIYQTPRYLVIGTGKKITLECSQTMGHDKMYWYQQDPGMELHLIHYSYGVNSTEKGDLSSESTVSRIRTEHFPLTLESARPSHTSQYLCASSVAGGTEAFFGQGTRLTVV.

This chain links TRBV18 with TRBJ2-7; perhaps TRBD1 as D (6 bases). CDR3 length: 14 residues. V gave up 5 bases and J gave up 2 bases, with 13 bases separating them. Germline CDR1 is KGHSH and CDR2 is LQKENI. In DNA, the CDR3 is TGTGCCAGCTCATCCCCGGGACAACCCTACGAGCAGTACTTC. The encoded protein is CASSSPGQPYEQYF.

The chain links TRBV28 to TRBJ2-2; 11 positions match TRBD2. Per germline, CDR1 MDHEN and CDR2 SYDVKM. V trimming: 6 bases; J trimming: 5 bases; junction bases outside the gene matches: 2. CDR3 size: 14 residues. The CDR3 here is CASRLAGGTGELFF. The CDR3 nucleotides read TGTGCCAGCAGATTAGCGGGGGGGACCGGGGAGCTGTTTTTT.

The chain couples TRBV10-3 to TRBJ2-6; maybe TRBD1 (5 bases). V was trimmed by 3 bases and J by 0 bases, leaving 6 bases between them. CDR1 is ENHRY, CDR2 SYGVKD, per germline. This CDR3 is 15 amino acids long. The CDR3 loop reads CAISEGDSGANVLTF. The CDR3 DNA is TGTGCCATCAGTGAAGGGGACTCTGGGGCCAACGTCCTGACTTTC.

This clone was picked up many times. The chain has TRBV6-6 and TRBJ1-2; no clear D gene. Trimming removed 6 bases at V and 0 bases at J, with 11 bases between. CDR3 size: 14 residues. Germline V gene sequence: CDR1 MNHNY, CDR2 SVGAGI (reference sequence). The CDR3, as DNA: TGTGCCAGCAGCCAATACAGCACTAACTATGGCTACACCTTC. Protein product: CASSQYSTNYGYTF.

The chain employs TRBV28 and TRBJ1-2; unclear D gene. In germline, CDR1 is MDHEN, CDR2 SYDVKM. The CDR3 totals 15 residues. Trimming pared 4 bases from V and 8 bases from J, leaving 20 bases between. The CDR3 sequence is CASSSPYVGVTGYTF. CDR3 nucleotide sequence: TGTGCCAGCAGTTCCCCCTACGTAGGAGTGACCGGCTACACCTTC.

V is TRBV10-3 and J is TRBJ2-7, with TRBD1 matching 10 bases. Germline V gives CDR1 ENHRY, CDR2 SYGVKD. CDR3 length: 15 residues. V was clipped by 2 bases and J by 5 bases; unmatched bases: 6. The chain's CDR3 is CAISEIGQGGHEQYV. CDR3 nucleotides: TGTGCCATCAGTGAGATAGGACAGGGGGGACACGAGCAGTACGTC.